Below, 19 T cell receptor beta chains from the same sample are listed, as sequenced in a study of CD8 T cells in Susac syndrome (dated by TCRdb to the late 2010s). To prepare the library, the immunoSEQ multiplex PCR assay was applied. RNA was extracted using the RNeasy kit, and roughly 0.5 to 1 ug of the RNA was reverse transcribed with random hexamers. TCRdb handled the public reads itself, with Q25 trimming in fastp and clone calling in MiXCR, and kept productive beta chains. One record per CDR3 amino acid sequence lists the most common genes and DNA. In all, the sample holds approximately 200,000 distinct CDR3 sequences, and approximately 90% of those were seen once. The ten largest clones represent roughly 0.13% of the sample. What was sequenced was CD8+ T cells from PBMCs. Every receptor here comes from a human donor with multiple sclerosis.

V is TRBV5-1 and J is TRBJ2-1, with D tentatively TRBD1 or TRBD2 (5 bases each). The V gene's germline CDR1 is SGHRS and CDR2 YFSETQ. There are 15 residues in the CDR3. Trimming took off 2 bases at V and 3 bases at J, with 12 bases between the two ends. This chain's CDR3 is CASSFRDPVYNEQFF. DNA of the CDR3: TGCGCCAGCAGCTTCCGGGACCCGGTCTACAATGAGCAGTTCTTC.

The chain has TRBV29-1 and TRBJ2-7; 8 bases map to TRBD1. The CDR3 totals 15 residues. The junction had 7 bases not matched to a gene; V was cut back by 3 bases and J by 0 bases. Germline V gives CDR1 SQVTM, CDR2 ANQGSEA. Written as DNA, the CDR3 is TGCAGCGTTGAGGGGCGGACAGGGAGCTCCTACGAGCAGTACTTC. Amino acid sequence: CSVEGRTGSSYEQYF.

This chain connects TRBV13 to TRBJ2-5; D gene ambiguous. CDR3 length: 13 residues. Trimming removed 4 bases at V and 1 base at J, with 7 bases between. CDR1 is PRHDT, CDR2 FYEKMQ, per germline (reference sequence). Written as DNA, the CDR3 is TGTGCCAGCAGCTCCCGCTCCCAAGAGACCCAGTACTTC. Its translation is CASSSRSQETQYF. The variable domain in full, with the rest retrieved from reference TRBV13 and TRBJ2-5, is AAGVIQSPRHLIKEKRETATLKCYPIPRHDTVYWYQQGPGQDPQFLISFYEKMQSDKGSIPDRFSAQQFSDYHSELNMSSLELGDSALYFCASSSRSQETQYFGPGTRLLVL.

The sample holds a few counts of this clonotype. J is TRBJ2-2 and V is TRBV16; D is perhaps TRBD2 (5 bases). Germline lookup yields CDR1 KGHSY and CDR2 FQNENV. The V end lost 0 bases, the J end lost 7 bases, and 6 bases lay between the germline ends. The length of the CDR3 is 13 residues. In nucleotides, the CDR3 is TGTGCCAGCAGCCAATCGGGGAGCGGGGAGCTGTTTTTT. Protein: CASSQSGSGELFF.

The CDR3 reads CASSPVAGGGYNTEAFF. The CDR3 DNA sequence: TGTGCCAGCTCACCGGTTGCGGGGGGCGGGTATAACACTGAAGCTTTCTTT. The chain carries TRBV18 and TRBJ1-1; D perhaps matches TRBD1 (6 bases). Germline V gene lookup returns CDR1 KGHSH and CDR2 LQKENI. CDR3 size: 17 residues. V was pared by 3 bases and J by 2 bases, with 19 bases between.

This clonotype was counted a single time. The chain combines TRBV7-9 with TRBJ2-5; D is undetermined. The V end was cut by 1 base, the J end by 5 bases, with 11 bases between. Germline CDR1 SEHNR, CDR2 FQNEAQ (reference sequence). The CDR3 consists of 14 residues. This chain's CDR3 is CASSLEALMETQYF. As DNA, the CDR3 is TGTGCCAGCAGCTTAGAGGCCTTAATGGAGACCCAGTACTTC.

CDR3 loop: CASSLAHYGQGTYEQYF. The DNA of the CDR3 is TGTGCCAGCAGCTTAGCGCACTATGGACAGGGCACCTACGAGCAGTACTTC. The chain has TRBV7-2 and TRBJ2-7, with TRBD1 identical over 8 bases. V lost 0 bases and J lost 2; bases outside the gene matches: 9. This CDR3 has 17 amino acids. Germline CDR1 SGHTA, CDR2 FQGNSA.

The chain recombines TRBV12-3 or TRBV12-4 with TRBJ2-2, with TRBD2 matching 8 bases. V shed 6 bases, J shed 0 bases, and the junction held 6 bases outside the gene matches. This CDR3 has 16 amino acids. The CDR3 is CASSPPSGSNTGELFF. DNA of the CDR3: TGTGCCAGCAGCCCTCCTAGCGGGTCGAACACCGGGGAGCTGTTTTTT.

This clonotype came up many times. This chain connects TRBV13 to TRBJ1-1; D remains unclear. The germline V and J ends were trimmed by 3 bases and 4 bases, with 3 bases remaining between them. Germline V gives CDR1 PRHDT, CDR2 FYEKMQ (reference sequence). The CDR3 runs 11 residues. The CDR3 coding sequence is TGTGCCAGCAGCTTGGGCACTGAAGCTTTCTTT. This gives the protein CASSLGTEAFF. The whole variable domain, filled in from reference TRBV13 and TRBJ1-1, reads AAGVIQSPRHLIKEKRETATLKCYPIPRHDTVYWYQQGPGQDPQFLISFYEKMQSDKGSIPDRFSAQQFSDYHSELNMSSLELGDSALYFCASSLGTEAFFGQGTRLTVV.

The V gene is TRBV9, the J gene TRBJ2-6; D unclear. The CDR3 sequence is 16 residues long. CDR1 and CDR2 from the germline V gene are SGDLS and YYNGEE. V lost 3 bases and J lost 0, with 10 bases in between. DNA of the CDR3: TGTGCCAGCAGCGGCTCGACCTCCTCTGGGGCCAACGTCCTGACTTTC. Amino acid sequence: CASSGSTSSGANVLTF.

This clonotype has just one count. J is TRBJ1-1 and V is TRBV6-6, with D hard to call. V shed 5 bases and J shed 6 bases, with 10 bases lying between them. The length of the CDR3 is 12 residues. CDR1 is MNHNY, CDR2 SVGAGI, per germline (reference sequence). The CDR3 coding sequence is TGTGCCAGCAGTCCCTTCACCCCTGAAGCTTTCTTT. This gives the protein CASSPFTPEAFF.

CDR3 bases: TGTGCCAGCAGCCAAGGGAAGGAGCGGACCGGGGAGCTGTTTTTT. Translated: CASSQGKERTGELFF. The chain employs TRBV4-2 and TRBJ2-2; a possible D gene is TRBD2 (5 bases). V gave up 1 base and J gave up 5 bases, with 11 bases separating them. This CDR3 is built from 15 residues. CDR1 is LGHNA and CDR2 is YNFKEQ in the germline V gene.

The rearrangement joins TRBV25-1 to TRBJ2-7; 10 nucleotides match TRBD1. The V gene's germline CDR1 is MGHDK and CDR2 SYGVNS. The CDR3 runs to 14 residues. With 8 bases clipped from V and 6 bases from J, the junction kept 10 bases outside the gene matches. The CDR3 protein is CASRDRGLICEQYF. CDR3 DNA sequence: TGTGCCAGCCGCGACAGGGGGCTTATTTGCGAGCAGTACTTC.

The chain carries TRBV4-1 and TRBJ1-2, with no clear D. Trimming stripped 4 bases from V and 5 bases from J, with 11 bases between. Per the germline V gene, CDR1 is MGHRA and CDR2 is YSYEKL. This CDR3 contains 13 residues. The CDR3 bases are TGCGCCAGCAGCCGCCCGGGAGCATATGGCTACACCTTC. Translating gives CASSRPGAYGYTF.

The CDR3 reads CASSFGTGLVLNEQFF. The CDR3 coding sequence is TGTGCCAGCAGTTTTGGGACGGGACTAGTTCTCAATGAGCAGTTCTTC. This sequence joins TRBV6-5 and TRBJ2-1, with 8 bases identical to TRBD2. Germline CDR1 reads MNHEY; CDR2 reads SVGAGI. This CDR3 has 16 amino acids. The junction had 11 bases not matched to a gene; V was cut back by 4 bases and J by 6 bases.

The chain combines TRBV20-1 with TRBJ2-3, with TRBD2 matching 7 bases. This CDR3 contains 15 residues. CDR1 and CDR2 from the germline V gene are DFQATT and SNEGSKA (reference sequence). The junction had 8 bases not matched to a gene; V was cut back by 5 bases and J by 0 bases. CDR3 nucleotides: TGCAGTGCTCCCCCCCTAGCGGCTAGCACAGATACGCAGTATTTT. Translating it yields CSAPPLAASTDTQYF.

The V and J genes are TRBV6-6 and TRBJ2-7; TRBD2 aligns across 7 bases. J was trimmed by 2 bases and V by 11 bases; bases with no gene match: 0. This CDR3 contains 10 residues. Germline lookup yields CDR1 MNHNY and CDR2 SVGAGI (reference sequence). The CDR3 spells CAAGAYEQYF. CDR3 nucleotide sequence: TGTGCCGCGGGGGCCTACGAGCAGTACTTC.

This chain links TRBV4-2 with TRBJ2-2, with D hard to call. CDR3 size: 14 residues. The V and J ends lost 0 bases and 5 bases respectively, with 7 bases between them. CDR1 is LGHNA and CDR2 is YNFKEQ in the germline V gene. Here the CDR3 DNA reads TGTGCCAGCAGCCAAGATCTTAATACCGGGGAGCTGTTTTTT. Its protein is CASSQDLNTGELFF.

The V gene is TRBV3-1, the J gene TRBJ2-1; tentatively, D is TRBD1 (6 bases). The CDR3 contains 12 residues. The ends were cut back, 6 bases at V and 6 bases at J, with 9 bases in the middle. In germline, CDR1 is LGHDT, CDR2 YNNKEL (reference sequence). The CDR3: CASREQGNEQFF. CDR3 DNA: TGTGCCAGCAGGGAACAGGGCAATGAGCAGTTCTTC.